This is a list of T cell receptor beta chains from one sample in a study of blood T cell repertoires in COVID-19. Sequenced by immunoSEQ multiplex PCR; TCRdb stores in-frame clones only, minus some. The sample consists of around 84,000 clones, around 86% of them appearing once. Sequenced material: peripheral blood. The receptors were sampled from a man older than 75 with active or convalescent COVID-19. CDR3s include the opening cysteine and the closing phenylalanine or tryptophan. Fields, in order: clone size, D gene, J gene, V gene, CDR3 protein, CDR3 DNA. The D gene is left open where the match is weak. Size is stated for part of the rows, as once, few or many counts, or as a class when the clone is expanded.

>-|-|TRBJ2-2|TRBV6-5
CATRQGTGELFF
TGTGCCACCCGGCAGGGTACCGGGGAGCTGTTTTTT
>once|-|TRBJ2-5|TRBV29-1
CSVLPGETQYF
TGCAGCGTTCTCCCGGGGGAGACCCAGTACTTC
>-|-|TRBJ2-1|TRBV15
CATSRDRNEQFF
TGTGCCACCAGCAGAGATCGGAATGAGCAGTTCTTC
>-|-|TRBJ2-1|TRBV20-1
CSAVRSDGQFF
TGCAGTGCTGTACGAAGCGACGGGCAGTTCTTC
>-|TRBD2|TRBJ2-1|TRBV28
CASMEAGGYNEQFF
TGTGCCAGCATGGAAGCGGGAGGCTACAATGAGCAGTTCTTC
>-|-|TRBJ1-5|TRBV28
CATLGGAGNQPQHF
TGTGCCACCCTAGGGGGGGCAGGCAATCAGCCCCAGCATTTT
>few|TRBD1|TRBJ1-2|TRBV24-1
CATSEPGQGFNGYTF
TGTGCCACCAGTGAGCCGGGACAGGGGTTTAATGGCTACACCTTC
>once|TRBD2|TRBJ2-1|TRBV5-1
CASSLTSGRAWGEQFF
TGCGCCAGCAGCTTGACTAGCGGGAGGGCCTGGGGTGAGCAGTTCTTC
>-|-|TRBJ2-1|TRBV27
CASSTLRGGGPLPYNEQFF
TGTGCCAGCAGTACTCTTCGCGGCGGGGGCCCTCTACCCTACAATGAGCAGTTCTTC
>-|-|TRBJ1-1|TRBV30
CAWRQGSAEAFF
TGTGCCTGGAGACAGGGAAGCGCTGAAGCTTTCTTT
>once|-|TRBJ2-3|TRBV6-5
CASSYSSTSTDTQYF
TGTGCCAGCAGTTACTCGAGCACCTCCACAGATACGCAGTATTTT
>-|-|TRBJ2-3|TRBV29-1
CSTPGDVSTDTQYF
TGCAGCACCCCAGGGGATGTAAGCACAGATACGCAGTATTTT
>-|-|TRBJ1-2|TRBV19
CASSFKDKGYGYTF
TGTGCCAGTAGTTTCAAGGACAAGGGTTATGGCTACACCTTC
>once|TRBD1|TRBJ1-2|TRBV27
CASNRQGSNYGYTF
TGTGCCAGCAATAGACAGGGATCTAACTATGGCTACACCTTC
>-|-|TRBJ1-3|TRBV10-3
CAISGEVPSSGNTIYF
TGTGCCATCAGTGGGGAGGTCCCTAGCTCTGGAAACACCATATATTTT
>-|-|TRBJ2-2|TRBV2
CASSTGFNTGELFF
TGTGCCAGCAGCACAGGGTTTAACACCGGGGAGCTGTTTTTT
>few|-|TRBJ1-5|TRBV6-2/TRBV6-3
CASSYGAPGWSLSQPQHF
TGTGCCAGCAGTTACGGGGCTCCAGGTTGGAGTCTCTCTCAGCCCCAGCATTTT
>-|-|TRBJ1-2|TRBV6-6
CASSPSDRNYGYTF
TGTGCCAGCAGTCCGTCGGACAGAAACTATGGCTACACCTTC
>-|-|TRBJ1-1|TRBV7-8
CASSSHSQVKNTEAFF
TGTGCCAGCAGCTCTCACTCCCAGGTGAAGAACACTGAAGCTTTCTTT
>-|-|TRBJ1-2|TRBV29-1
CSVARQSNYGYTF
TGCAGCGTTGCTAGACAGTCTAACTATGGCTACACCTTC
>-|-|TRBJ1-4|TRBV5-8
CASSLVFGQGGEKLFF
TGTGCCAGCAGCTTGGTCTTTGGGCAGGGAGGGGAAAAACTGTTTTTT
>-|-|TRBJ1-4|TRBV29-1
CSVEAGGGEKLFF
TGCAGCGTTGAAGCCGGGGGGGGTGAAAAACTGTTTTTT
>once|-|TRBJ1-4|TRBV6-6
CASSYSGGPNEKLFF
TGTGCCAGCAGTTACTCTGGGGGCCCCAATGAAAAACTGTTTTTT
>few|-|TRBJ1-1|TRBV5-1
CASSLDGGRDTEAFF
TGCGCCAGCAGCTTGGACGGAGGGCGGGATACTGAAGCTTTCTTT
>-|-|TRBJ2-4|TRBV5-1
CASSTRVGVAKNIQYF
TGCGCCAGCAGCACCAGGGTTGGTGTGGCCAAAAACATTCAGTACTTC
>-|-|TRBJ2-5|TRBV11-2
CASSLGPGETQYF
TGTGCCAGCAGCTTGGGTCCGGGGGAGACCCAGTACTTC
>-|-|TRBJ1-1|TRBV7-9
CASSKDTSNTEAFF
TGTGCCAGCAGCAAAGACACCTCGAACACTGAAGCTTTCTTT
>-|-|TRBJ2-3|TRBV5-1
CASSLGFMAGAGTDTQYF
TGCGCCAGCAGCTTGGGGTTTATGGCGGGGGCGGGCACAGATACGCAGTATTTT
>-|-|TRBJ1-6|TRBV7-2
CATKVQQNSPLHF
TGTGCCACTAAGGTACAGCAAAATTCACCCCTCCACTTT
>-|TRBD1|TRBJ2-2|TRBV18
CASSSGTGTGELFF
TGTGCCAGCTCATCCGGGACAGGGACCGGGGAGCTGTTTTTT
>-|TRBD2|TRBJ2-1|TRBV7-9
CASSLVGGLGAVFF
TGTGCCAGCAGCTTAGTGGGGGGACTAGGTGCCGTGTTCTTC
>-|-|TRBJ2-3|TRBV7-2
CASSLSGRTDTQYF
TGTGCCAGCAGCTTAAGCGGGCGGACAGATACGCAGTATTTT
>few|-|TRBJ1-1|TRBV28
CASRPGHVTEAFF
TGTGCCAGCAGACCGGGACACGTCACTGAAGCTTTCTTT
>-|-|TRBJ1-2|TRBV28
CASSRRDYGYTF
TGTGCCAGCAGTCGACGGGACTATGGCTACACCTTC
>-|-|TRBJ2-2|TRBV6-5
CASRGYGKGGELFF
TGTGCCAGCAGGGGGTACGGGAAGGGCGGGGAGCTGTTTTTT
>few|-|TRBJ2-1|TRBV18
CASSRSSHPLSSYNEQFF
TGTGCCAGCTCACGTTCCTCCCACCCGCTTAGCTCCTACAATGAGCAGTTCTTC
>once|TRBD1|TRBJ2-5|TRBV19
CASSKSPDRETQYF
TGTGCCAGTAGTAAATCCCCGGACAGGGAGACCCAGTACTTC
>few|-|TRBJ1-2|TRBV25-1
CASSAAGGNYGYTF
TGTGCCAGCAGCGCCGCCGGCGGTAACTATGGCTACACCTTC
>once|-|TRBJ2-1|TRBV7-3
CASSPHGGSYNEQFF
TGTGCCAGCAGCCCCCACGGGGGCTCCTACAATGAGCAGTTCTTC
>few|-|TRBJ1-1|TRBV5-1
CASNTPEGVGNTEAFF
TGCGCCAGCAACACCCCGGAGGGAGTTGGGAACACTGAAGCTTTCTTT
>-|-|TRBJ2-2|TRBV7-8
CASNEQGFGLTGELFF
TGTGCCAGCAACGAACAGGGATTCGGGTTAACCGGGGAGCTGTTTTTT
>-|-|TRBJ1-2|TRBV28
CASSVRRRGYTF
TGTGCCAGCAGTGTCCGCAGGAGGGGCTACACCTTC
>-|TRBD1|TRBJ1-2|TRBV19
CASRNRDRGSYGYTF
TGTGCCAGTAGGAACCGGGACAGGGGATCCTATGGCTACACCTTC
>few|-|TRBJ1-1|TRBV7-8
CASSLVLWGRQSEAFF
TGTGCCAGCAGCTTAGTGTTGTGGGGCCGGCAGTCTGAAGCTTTCTTT
>-|TRBD2|TRBJ2-5|TRBV5-1
CASSFSRRGETQYF
TGCGCCAGCAGCTTCAGTCGGCGGGGGGAGACCCAGTACTTC
>few|TRBD1|TRBJ2-1|TRBV11-3
CASSLGQGARRNEQFF
TGTGCCAGCAGCTTAGGCCAGGGGGCGAGGCGCAATGAGCAGTTCTTC
>-|-|TRBJ1-6|TRBV28
CASRKGGIGNSPLHF
TGTGCCAGCAGGAAAGGGGGTATAGGCAATTCACCCCTCCACTTT
>-|-|TRBJ1-2|TRBV6-5
CASTRDKSYGYTF
TGTGCCAGCACCAGAGACAAGAGTTATGGCTACACCTTC
>-|TRBD1|TRBJ1-6|TRBV7-2
CASTAPGQSNSPLHF
TGTGCCAGCACCGCACCGGGACAGAGTAATTCACCCCTCCACTTT
>-|-|TRBJ1-1|TRBV18
CASSPETEAFF
TGTGCCAGCTCACCAGAGACTGAAGCTTTCTTT
>-|-|TRBJ2-3|TRBV6-1
CASSDAAAANEDTQYF
TGTGCCAGCAGTGACGCGGCGGCAGCGAATGAGGATACGCAGTATTTT
>-|-|TRBJ1-6|TRBV14
CASRAGEGSPLHF
TGTGCCAGCAGGGCCGGGGAAGGCTCACCCCTCCACTTT
>-|TRBD1|TRBJ1-2|TRBV28
CASKRGQGGYGYTF
TGTGCCAGCAAACGAGGACAGGGAGGTTATGGCTACACCTTC
>-|-|TRBJ1-4|TRBV5-1
CASSFGHDTTNEKLFF
TGCGCCAGCAGCTTTGGACACGATACAACTAATGAAAAACTGTTTTTT
>once|-|TRBJ1-5|TRBV27
CASSLSGGLDQPQHF
TGTGCCAGCAGTTTATCGGGAGGGCTTGATCAGCCCCAGCATTTT
>-|TRBD2|TRBJ2-1|TRBV11-2
CASSLERGTHNEQFF
TGTGCCAGCAGCTTAGAGCGGGGGACCCACAATGAGCAGTTCTTC
>-|-|TRBJ1-1|TRBV6-5
CASSLDTNTEAFF
TGTGCCAGCAGTCTCGACACGAACACTGAAGCTTTCTTT
>-|-|TRBJ2-1|TRBV3-1/TRBV3-2
CASSQPRNEQFF
TGTGCCAGCAGCCAACCCAGGAATGAGCAGTTCTTC
>-|-|TRBJ1-5|TRBV24-1
CATSGNTRPQPQHF
TGTGCCACCAGTGGTAATACCAGGCCCCAGCCCCAGCATTTT